Presented here are 30 T cell receptor beta chains from one specimen sequenced in a study of spatial heterogeneity in lung cancer. TCRdb reprocessed the 5' RACE reads via MiXCR and lists one record per CDR3 protein. Among about 40,000 distinct CDR3 sequences, around 5% were seen once, and the ten largest hold 20% to 30%. Time point given: sample taken at primary tumor resection. The source was PBMCs, collected at surgery. All receptors derive from a female donor with early-stage non-small cell lung cancer.

A few counts support this clonotype. The genes are TRBV10-1 and TRBJ2-7, with D unclear. The germline V gene has CDR1 WNHNN and CDR2 SYGVQD (reference sequence). V gave up 2 bases and J gave up 0 bases, with 8 bases separating them. The CDR3 runs to 14 residues. The CDR3 nucleotides are TGCGCCAGCAGTGAGAGTCTTACCTCCTACGAGCAGTACTTC. It translates to CASSESLTSYEQYF.

The table lists this clonotype with many counts. DNA of the CDR3: TGTGCCAGCAGTCAGTATGAGGGCGTTGAGTATTTT. It translates to CASSQYEGVEYF. The V and J genes are TRBV28 and TRBJ2-3; D is perhaps TRBD2 (5 bases). Germline V gene lookup returns CDR1 MDHEN and CDR2 SYDVKM. The V end was cut by 5 bases, the J end by 13 bases, with 16 bases between. CDR3 length equals 12 residues.

This rearrangement joins TRBV9 to TRBJ2-1; D might be TRBD2 (6 bases). This CDR3 contains 15 residues. Trimming took 1 base from V and 1 from J, leaving 9 bases between them. The germline CDR1 and CDR2 sequences are SGDLS and YYNGEE. This chain's CDR3 is CASSVSGTSYNEQFF. As DNA, the CDR3 is TGTGCCAGCAGCGTATCTGGGACTTCCTACAATGAGCAGTTCTTC. Using reference TRBV9 and TRBJ2-1 for the parts outside the CDR3, the full variable domain is DSGVTQTPKHLITATGQRVTLRCSPRSGDLSVYWYQQSLDQGLQFLIQYYNGEERAKGNILERFSAQQFPDLHSELNLSSLELGDSALYFCASSVSGTSYNEQFFGPGTRLTVL.

This clonotype was seen ten or more times. The CDR3 here is CASSYSLYQPQHF. DNA for the CDR3: TGTGCCAGCAGTTACTCCCTTTATCAGCCCCAGCATTTT. The chain is built from TRBV6-2 or TRBV6-3 and TRBJ1-5; D unresolved. CDR1 is MNHEY and CDR2 is SVGEGT in the germline V gene. V lost 0 bases to trimming and J lost 5 bases, with 5 bases between them. The CDR3 consists of 13 residues.

This clonotype occurred many times. The chain combines TRBV7-2 with TRBJ1-5, with 8 bases that match TRBD1. Germline V gene lookup returns CDR1 SGHTA and CDR2 FQGNSA. V was clipped by 4 bases and J by 1 base; unmatched bases: 6. The CDR3 consists of 16 residues. CDR3 residues: CASSSLTGASNQPQHF. CDR3 in DNA: TGTGCCAGCAGCTCCCTGACAGGGGCAAGCAATCAGCCCCAGCATTTT. Filled out from reference TRBV7-2 and TRBJ1-5, the complete variable domain reads GAGVSQSPSNKVTEKGKDVELRCDPISGHTALYWYRQSLGQGLEFLIYFQGNSAPDKSGLPSDRFSAERTGGSVSTLTIQRTQQEDSAVYLCASSSLTGASNQPQHFGDGTRLSIL.

This chain links TRBV18 with TRBJ2-6; D call uncertain. Deletions cut 0 bases from V and 0 bases from J, with 9 bases between. The CDR3 length is 17 residues. The germline CDR1 and CDR2 sequences are KGHSH and LQKENI. In DNA, the CDR3 is TGTGCCAGCTCACCACCGAACAGCCACTCTGGGGCCAACGTCCTGACTTTC. It specifies CASSPPNSHSGANVLTF.

This clonotype has just a few counts. This chain links TRBV20-1 with TRBJ2-1; 8 bases match TRBD2. V lost 0 bases to trimming and J lost 4 bases; unmatched junction nucleotides: 8. CDR1 is DFQATT and CDR2 is SNEGSKA in the germline V gene (reference sequence). The CDR3 contains 16 residues. The CDR3 DNA reads as TGCAGTGCTAGAGATGCCGGGACTAGTCTATACAATGAGCAGTTCTTC. Protein: CSARDAGTSLYNEQFF.

This clonotype was counted ten times or more. The chain has TRBV6-6 and TRBJ2-5; 11 bases fit TRBD2. The CDR3 is 11 residues long. From germline, CDR1 is MNHNY and CDR2 SVGAGI (reference sequence). The CDR3 nucleotides read TGTGGTAGCGGGGGGGAGGAGACCCAGTACTTC. It yields the protein CGSGGEETQYF.

This clonotype was counted only a few times. This rearrangement joins TRBV5-1 to TRBJ2-5; TRBD1 matches 12 bases. The germline V gene encodes CDR1 SGHRS and CDR2 YFSETQ. This CDR3 is built from 16 residues. Trimming took 1 base from V and 5 from J; bases not matched to a gene: 6. The CDR3 spells CASSLKGQGAGETQYF. In nucleotides, the CDR3 is TGCGCCAGCAGCTTGAAGGGACAGGGGGCCGGGGAGACCCAGTACTTC.

This clonotype has at least ten counts. V and J are TRBV16 and TRBJ1-1; the D gene is possibly TRBD1 (5 bases). Germline V gene sequence: CDR1 KGHSY, CDR2 FQNENV. With 5 bases removed from V and 5 bases from J, the gap between germline ends came to 15 bases. This CDR3 contains 14 residues. CDR3 sequence (DNA): TGTGCCAGCAGCTCCACAGGTCTGAGGACTGAAGCTTTCTTT. Its translation: CASSSTGLRTEAFF.

This clonotype has at least ten counts. This chain links TRBV29-1 with TRBJ2-7, with D possibly TRBD2 on 5 matching bases. Trimming left V 6 bases short and J 2 bases short, with 11 bases between. In germline, CDR1 is SQVTM, CDR2 ANQGSEA. The CDR3 is 12 residues long. The CDR3 DNA reads as TGCAGCGTCGGACGGGAAACCTACGAGCAGTACTTC. This encodes CSVGRETYEQYF.

Ten or more counts support this clonotype. The chain carries TRBV7-8 and TRBJ2-1; D tentatively fits TRBD1 or TRBD2 (6 bases each). Germline CDR1 reads SGHVS; CDR2 reads FQNEAQ. Between the trimmed V and J ends, which lost 5 bases and 7 bases, there was a span of 15 bases. The CDR3 loop spans 14 amino acids. In nucleotides, the CDR3 is TGTGCCAGCAGCCGGGGGCGGCAGCTAAATGAGCAGTTCTTC. Amino acid sequence: CASSRGRQLNEQFF.

This clonotype was observed at least ten times. The rearrangement uses TRBV19 and TRBJ2-6; 9 bases agree with TRBD1. J was trimmed by 0 bases and V by 4 bases; bases with no gene match: 4. Germline lookup yields CDR1 LNHDA and CDR2 SQIVND (reference sequence). The CDR3 is 17 amino acids. CDR3 residues: CASSRGQGRSGANVLTF. In DNA form, the CDR3 reads TGTGCCAGTAGTAGGGGACAGGGTCGCTCTGGGGCCAACGTCCTGACTTTC.

The V gene is TRBV7-9, the J gene TRBJ1-6; TRBD1 aligns across 7 bases. CDR3 length equals 16 residues. Trimming took 4 bases from V and 3 from J; bases not matched to a gene: 6. CDR1 and CDR2 from the germline V gene are SEHNR and FQNEAQ (reference sequence). The CDR3 protein is CASSSSGQVYNSPLHF. CDR3 DNA: TGTGCCAGCAGCTCCTCCGGACAGGTCTATAATTCACCCCTCCACTTT.

This clonotype was counted at least ten times. The J gene is TRBJ1-1, the V gene TRBV6-2 or TRBV6-3, with unresolved D. Trimming took off 6 bases at V and 6 bases at J, with 11 bases between the two ends. Germline values: CDR1 MNHEY, CDR2 SVGEGT. The CDR3 extends over 12 amino acids. CDR3 nucleotide sequence: TGTGCCAGCAGCTTCGGAGGTTCTGAAGCTTTCTTT. Translated: CASSFGGSEAFF.

This rearrangement joins TRBV7-3 to TRBJ1-1; a weak D match, TRBD1 (5 bases). CDR3 length equals 13 residues. CDR1 is SGHTA, CDR2 FQGTGA, per germline. Trimming removed 1 base at V and 5 bases at J, with 8 bases between. The CDR3 here is CASSLMWGTEAFF. The CDR3, as DNA: TGTGCCAGCAGCTTAATGTGGGGGACTGAAGCTTTCTTT.

This clonotype has at least ten counts. CDR3 region: CSAPVSGGSMYF. The CDR3 DNA sequence: TGCAGTGCACCCGTTTCCGGGGGCTCAATGTACTTC. J is TRBJ2-7 and V is TRBV20-1; D assignment may be TRBD1 or TRBD2 (6 bases each). Trimming left V 6 bases short and J 12 bases short, with 21 bases between. The length of the CDR3 is 12 residues. Germline V gene data show CDR1 as DFQATT and CDR2 as SNEGSKA (reference sequence).

This chain links TRBV5-1 with TRBJ1-1; unclear D gene. Trimming stripped 4 bases from V and 1 base from J, with 11 bases between. This CDR3 has 14 residues. Germline loops: CDR1 SGHRS, CDR2 YFSETQ. Here the CDR3 reads CASSEDFRNTEAFF. The CDR3 nucleotides read TGCGCCAGCAGCGAAGACTTCAGGAACACTGAAGCTTTCTTT.

Ten or more counts support this clonotype. The genes are TRBV2 and TRBJ1-1; D is possibly TRBD1 (6 bases). Germline CDR1 is SNHLY and CDR2 is FYNNEI. There are 14 residues in the CDR3. The germline V and J ends were trimmed by 2 bases and 0 bases, with 7 bases remaining between them. Here the CDR3 reads CASSETGLNTEAFF. The DNA for the CDR3 is TGTGCCAGCAGTGAAACAGGGCTGAACACTGAAGCTTTCTTT.

This clonotype was detected ten times or more. V is TRBV5-6 and J is TRBJ2-5, with 10 bases lining up with TRBD2. Trimming cost V 4 bases and J 2 bases; bases outside gene matches: 8. The CDR3 contains 16 residues. Germline values: CDR1 SGHDT, CDR2 YYEEEE. In nucleotides, the CDR3 is TGTGCCAGCAGCCGGCGCGGACTAGCGGTTCAAGAGACCCAGTACTTC. Translating it yields CASSRRGLAVQETQYF.

This clonotype showed up many times. The rearrangement joins TRBV20-1 to TRBJ2-7; tentatively, D is TRBD1 (6 bases). V was shortened by 3 bases and J by 1 base, with 16 bases between the two germline ends. CDR3 size: 15 residues. Germline V gene sequence: CDR1 DFQATT, CDR2 SNEGSKA (reference sequence). CDR3 in DNA: TGCAGTGCTAGCCCCCTAGGGGGAAGGTCCTACGAGCAGTACTTC. It translates to CSASPLGGRSYEQYF.

The J gene is TRBJ2-5, the V gene TRBV28; TRBD1 agrees at 9 bases. The trim removed 4 bases at V and 4 bases at J, leaving 7 bases unmatched. Germline values: CDR1 MDHEN, CDR2 SYDVKM. The CDR3 sequence is 15 residues long. The CDR3 sequence is CASSSSGQGRETQYF. The CDR3, as DNA: TGTGCCAGCAGTTCCTCGGGACAGGGAAGAGAGACCCAGTACTTC.

The DNA for the CDR3 is TGCGCCAGCAGCCAAGAATTCGGACTTCCCGCGACCCAGTACTTC. As protein: CASSQEFGLPATQYF. The rearrangement links TRBV4-3 to TRBJ2-5; maybe TRBD2 (5 bases). CDR3 length: 15 amino acids. The V gene lost 0 bases and the J gene lost 7 bases, with 15 bases spanning the gap. CDR1 is LGHNA and CDR2 is YSLEER in the germline V gene.

A few counts support this clonotype. The chain recombines TRBV18 with TRBJ1-3; TRBD1 aligns across 7 bases. This CDR3 comprises 16 residues. Trimming removed 2 bases from V and 0 bases from J; junction bases left unmatched: 4. Germline assignment: CDR1 KGHSH and CDR2 LQKENI. The CDR3: CASSPASGGSGNTIYF. The CDR3 region has the DNA TGTGCCAGCTCACCAGCTTCAGGGGGCTCTGGAAACACCATATATTTT.

A note on this clonotype: This may arise from a read error, as a much more abundant clone is one base away. The CDR3 reads CTSSFGTGETQYF. The CDR3, as DNA: TGCACCAGCAGCTTCGGTACAGGAGAGACCCAGTACTTC. V usage is TRBV5-1 and J usage is TRBJ2-5; possibly TRBD1 for D (5 bases). The CDR3 consists of 13 residues. Germline lookup yields CDR1 SGHRS and CDR2 YFSETQ. The full variable domain, in which reference TRBV5-1 and TRBJ2-5 provide the parts outside the CDR3, is KAGVTQTPRYLIKTRGQQVTLSCSPISGHRSVSWYQQTPGQGLQFLFEYFSETQRNKGNFPGRFSGRQFSNSRSEMNVSTLELGDSALYLCTSSFGTGETQYFGPGTRLLVL.

This clonotype has at least ten counts. V usage is TRBV11-2 and J usage is TRBJ2-3; no firm D call. The ends were cut back, 2 bases at V and 6 bases at J, with 6 bases in the middle. Germline V gene data show CDR1 as SGHAT and CDR2 as FQNNGV. The CDR3 spans 12 residues. This CDR3 is CASSLRVDTQYF. The CDR3 region has the DNA TGTGCCAGCAGCTTACGGGTTGATACGCAGTATTTT.

This clonotype was picked up many times. V usage is TRBV7-3 and J usage is TRBJ2-6, with D maybe TRBD1 (6 bases). Trimming removed 5 bases from V and 1 base from J, with 9 bases in between. The V gene's germline CDR1 is SGHTA and CDR2 FQGTGA. The CDR3 runs to 15 residues. The CDR3 DNA reads as TGTGCCAGCAGCCGACAGGTTTCTGGGGCCAACGTCCTGACTTTC. Encoded protein: CASSRQVSGANVLTF.

This clonotype was counted ten times or more. CDR3 sequence (DNA): TGCGCCAGCAGCCAACCTTGGACAGGGTCCGGGGAGCTGTTTTTT. This translates into CASSQPWTGSGELFF. The chain employs TRBV4-1 and TRBJ2-2, with 8 bases that match TRBD1. This CDR3 spans 15 amino acids. V shed 2 bases, J shed 6 bases, and the junction held 5 bases outside the gene matches. Germline V gene sequence: CDR1 MGHRA, CDR2 YSYEKL.

A note on this clonotype: Given a much more abundant clone one base away, this may be a read error. This chain uses TRBV11-2 with TRBJ1-1, with D maybe TRBD1 (6 bases). This CDR3 is 13 amino acids long. V gave up 4 bases and J gave up 7 bases, with 13 bases separating them. The germline V gene has CDR1 SGHAT and CDR2 FQNNGV. This CDR3 is CASSWGTSIEAFF. The CDR3 bases are TGTGCCAGCAGCTGGGGGACATCTATTGAAGCTTTCTTT.

This clonotype was observed at least ten times. DNA for the CDR3: TGCGCCAGCAGCCGCGAGGGTGCTCAGCCCCAGCATTTT. This sequence encodes CASSREGAQPQHF. The rearrangement uses TRBV5-1 and TRBJ1-5; D is unresolved. Trimming left V 4 bases short and J 6 bases short, with 11 bases between. Germline values: CDR1 SGHRS, CDR2 YFSETQ. The CDR3 is 13 residues long.